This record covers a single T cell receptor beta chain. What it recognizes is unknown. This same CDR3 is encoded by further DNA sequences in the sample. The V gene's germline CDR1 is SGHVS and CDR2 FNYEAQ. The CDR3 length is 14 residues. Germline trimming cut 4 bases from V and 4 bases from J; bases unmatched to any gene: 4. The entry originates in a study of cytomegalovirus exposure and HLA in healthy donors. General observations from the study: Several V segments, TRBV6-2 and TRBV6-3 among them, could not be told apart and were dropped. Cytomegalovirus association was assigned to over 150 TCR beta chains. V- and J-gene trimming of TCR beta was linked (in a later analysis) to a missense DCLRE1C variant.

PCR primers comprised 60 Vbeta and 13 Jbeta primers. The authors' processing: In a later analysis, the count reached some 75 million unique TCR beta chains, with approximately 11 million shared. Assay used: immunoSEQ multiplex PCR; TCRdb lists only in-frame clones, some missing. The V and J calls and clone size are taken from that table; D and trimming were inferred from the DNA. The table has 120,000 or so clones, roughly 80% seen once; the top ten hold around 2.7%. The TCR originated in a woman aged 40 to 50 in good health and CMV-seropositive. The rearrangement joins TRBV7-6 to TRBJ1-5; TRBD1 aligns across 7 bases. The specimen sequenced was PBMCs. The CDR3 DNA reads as TGTGCCAGCAGCTCGGGACAGAGTAATCAGCCCCAGCATTTT. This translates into CASSSGQSNQPQHF.